One T cell receptor (beta chain) is described in this entry. This record belongs to a study of blood T cell repertoires in COVID-19. Across the whole study: Specimens from acute and convalescent COVID-19 originated in the United States, Italy and Spain. The analysed material was cDNA or gDNA that came from T cells, B-cell-depleted T cells, or PBMCs.

The table came from immunoSEQ multiplex PCR; TCRdb's copy has only in-frame clones and leaves some out. The table includes roughly 330,000 clones, 88% detected once. Trimming cost V 6 bases and J 8 bases, with 16 bases left between them. Germline lookup yields CDR1 ENHRY and CDR2 SYGVKD. The CDR3 is 13 amino acids. The receptor comes from a woman aged 45-65 years with active or convalescent COVID-19. Material for sequencing was peripheral blood. The chain combines TRBV10-3 with TRBJ1-1; D perhaps matches TRBD1 (6 bases). The CDR3 loop reads CAIRVLTGSEAFF. CDR3 in DNA: TGTGCCATCAGGGTATTGACAGGATCGGAAGCTTTCTTT.